Sequencing of this TCR beta chain was carried out in a study of T-cell reconstitution after alpha-beta-depleted transplantation in children. Germline V lookup: CDR1 ENHRY, CDR2 SYGVKD. This CDR3 is 17 amino acids long. Germline trimming cut 0 bases from V and 0 bases from J; bases unmatched to any gene: 4. During its preparation, the TCRbeta library received unique molecular identifiers. TCRdb recomputed calls from the PCR reads with MiXCR, one row per CDR3 protein. The sample has about 350,000 distinct CDR3 sequences; about 14% are singletons. This clonotype has a handful of counts. This sequence was found in a human donor who donated a stem cell graft to a child with Fanconi anemia. Sequenced here: PBMCs, sampled from the stem cell graft. The chain has TRBV10-3 and TRBJ2-3; 9 bases line up with TRBD2. CDR3 loop: CAISESIGLASTDTQYF. CDR3 coding DNA: TGTGCCATCAGTGAGTCGATTGGACTAGCGAGCACAGATACGCAGTATTTT.